This T cell receptor beta chain stems from a study of blood T cell repertoires in COVID-19 (dated by TCRdb to the early 2020s). Study-level background: Collaborator samples came from the United States, Italy and Spain and covered acute and convalescent phases of COVID-19. The repertoires were released in a freely available public database meant as a resource for research on the immune response to SARS-CoV-2. Where HLA class I and class II types were available, the types were taken from metadata supplied by the sample provider, not from assay-based typing. Samples came from the ongoing ImmuneRACE study (first 160 participants) plus 1,254 subjects from 6 global collaborators. Deeply sampled blood TCRbeta repertoires from subjects exposed to, actively infected with, or recovered from COVID-19 were included in the dataset. A de-identified subject ID, COVID-19 status, age in years and sex were almost always included in the sample metadata. The prospective study material was composed of cDNA or gDNA derived from T cells, B-cell-depleted T cells, or PBMCs.

On this clone: Its antigen is not yet known. Base qualities are not recorded, but no much larger clone differs from it by a single base.

V was cut back by 3 bases and J by 6 bases, leaving a gap of 12 bases between them. From cysteine to phenylalanine, the CDR3 is 13 amino acids long. Only CDR3 DNA remains: 39 bases, in frame from the first base. The germline V gene (reference sequence) provides CDR1 LNHDA and CDR2 SQIVND. TCRbeta CDR3 regions were amplified from genomic DNA by means of the immunoSEQ Assay, a bias-controlled multiplex PCR. The original methods were these. Within the assay, amplification of reference gene primers was used to estimate how many nucleated cells each sample contained. To quantify the absolute abundance of each unique TCRbeta CDR3 rearrangement, sequence reads were collapsed and filtered. For each sample, productive Simpson clonality was calculated as the square root of Simpson's diversity index across productive rearrangements. The clones in this table, taken by TCRdb from immuneACCESS, are in-frame only. Not every clone is retained; where verified, under half of the shortfall comes from an unresolved V gene, and the cause of the rest is unknown. V and J calls plus clone size are reproduced from that table; the DNA served to infer D and trimming. Recorded for this sample are about 240,000 clones; about 80% of them occurred a single time. Clones ranked in the top ten supply more than 8% of the sample.

Results and caveats for the whole study, not just this receptor: How much clinical and demographic metadata was included differed by source and by participant, and the metadata was provided uncurated.

The collaborating institutions used their own protocols to collect whole blood in K2EDTA tubes. For TCRbeta analysis, collaborator samples were shipped as frozen whole blood, as isolated PBMCs, or as DNA extracted from either sample type. The receptor comes from a woman of 80 years or more with acute or convalescent COVID-19. Specimen: peripheral blood. The chain is made from TRBV19 and TRBJ2-7; matching of 6 bases hints at TRBD2 as the D gene. The DNA sequence is TGTGCCAGTAGTATTCGGGAGCGGGCCGAGCAGTACTTC. The translation is CASSIRERAEQYF.